This T cell receptor (beta chain) was retrieved from a study of cytomegalovirus exposure and HLA in healthy donors. Background on the study: A data release that came early held approximately 85 million unique TCRs from HLA-typed donors. Findings and caveats of the study: The study flagged about 150 TCR beta chains as cytomegalovirus-associated. Cytomegalovirus status, reportedly, was diagnosed with high specificity and sensitivity by the classifier. For TCR beta chains, V- and J-gene trimming was later linked to a missense DCLRE1C variant.

This clone was observed a handful of times. The antigen is unknown. PCR was performed using 60 Vbeta and 13 Jbeta primers. Data came from immunoSEQ multiplex PCR; TCRdb stores just in-frame clones and leaves some out. Here the sample spans about 62,000 clones, 87% being singletons. Trimming removed 0 bases from V and 6 bases from J; junction bases left unmatched: 7. Germline CDR1 is SGHNT and CDR2 is YYREEE (reference sequence). The CDR3 is 16 amino acids. Sequenced sample: PBMCs. The rearrangement links TRBV5-4 to TRBJ2-2, with 8 bases aligning to TRBD2. The sequence came from a man younger than 35 in good health and CMV-seronegative. The CDR3 protein is CASSLGLAGRPGELFF. CDR3 coding DNA: TGTGCCAGCAGCTTGGGGCTAGCGGGCAGGCCCGGGGAGCTGTTTTTT. The variable domain in full, completed from reference TRBV5-4 and TRBJ2-2, reads ETGVTQSPTHLIKTRGQQVTLRCSSQSGHNTVSWYQQALGQGPQFIFQYYREEENGRGNFPPRFSGLQFPNYSSELNVNALELDDSALYLCASSLGLAGRPGELFFGEGSRLTVL.